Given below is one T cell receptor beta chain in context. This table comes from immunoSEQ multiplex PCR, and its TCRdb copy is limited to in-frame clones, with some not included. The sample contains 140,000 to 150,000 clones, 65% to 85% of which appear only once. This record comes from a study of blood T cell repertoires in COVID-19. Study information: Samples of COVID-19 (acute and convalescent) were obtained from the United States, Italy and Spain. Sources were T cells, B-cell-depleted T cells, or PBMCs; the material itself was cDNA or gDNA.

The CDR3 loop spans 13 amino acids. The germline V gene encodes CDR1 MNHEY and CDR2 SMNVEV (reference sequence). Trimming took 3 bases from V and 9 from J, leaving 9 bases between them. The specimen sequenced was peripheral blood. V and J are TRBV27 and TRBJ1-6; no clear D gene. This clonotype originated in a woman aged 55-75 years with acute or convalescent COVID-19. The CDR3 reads CASSFSGSSPLHF. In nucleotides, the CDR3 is TGTGCCAGCAGTTTTAGTGGGAGTTCACCCCTCCACTTT.